The rows below give T cell receptor beta chains drawn from one sample of a study of CD8+ T cells in alopecia areata. Sequenced by immunoSEQ multiplex PCR; TCRdb stores in-frame clones only, minus some. The sample yields about 180,000 clones, about 72% seen once. The sequenced sample was CD8+ T cells sorted from blood, obtained at week 0. The receptor source for this set is a human donor with alopecia areata. The CDR3 runs from the conserved cysteine through the conserved F or W. Fields, in order: J gene, V gene, clone size, D gene, CDR3 DNA, CDR3 protein. D genes are given only for firm matches. A clone size is listed for some rows: how often the clone was seen (once, few, many), or a class if it is expanded.

TRBJ1-6 | TRBV23-1 | few | - | TGCGCCAGCAGTCCCCAGGGTAATGGGAGCTCCTATAATTCACCCCTCCACTTT | CASSPQGNGSSYNSPLHF
TRBJ2-3 | TRBV10-3 | - | - | TGTGCCATCGAGTCCGAGTCGAGGACAGATACGCAGTATTTT | CAIESESRTDTQYF
TRBJ1-5 | TRBV6-5 | - | - | TGTGCCAGCAGTTACTCGAGTGATCAGCCCCAGCATTTT | CASSYSSDQPQHF
TRBJ2-4 | TRBV11-2 | - | - | TGTGCCAGCAGCTTAGTTGGGGATCCCCAGTACTTC | CASSLVGDPQYF
TRBJ1-2 | TRBV19 | - | - | TGTGCCAGTAGTATCGGCTTTCAAGGAGCTTGGACCTTC | CASSIGFQGAWTF
TRBJ2-5 | TRBV21-1 | - | - | TGTGCCAGCAGCAAAGGACAGGGACGGGAGACCCAGTACTTC | CASSKGQGRETQYF
TRBJ1-2 | TRBV30 | few | - | TGTGCCCGCCACGATTTTAGAGAGAAGAAGAGGGGATATGGCTACACCTTC | CARHDFREKKRGYGYTF
TRBJ2-4 | TRBV4-1 | - | TRBD2 | TGCGCCAGCAGCCCGGGACTAAAAAACATTCAGTACTTC | CASSPGLKNIQYF
TRBJ2-6 | TRBV28 | - | TRBD2 | TGTGCCAGCACCCCACTAGCGGGTGACTCTGGGGCCAACGTCCTGACTTTC | CASTPLAGDSGANVLTF
TRBJ2-3 | TRBV7-9 | - | TRBD2 | TGTGCCAGCAGCTTTTGGGCTAGCGGGGGGCCAGATACGCAGTATTTT | CASSFWASGGPDTQYF
TRBJ2-5 | TRBV4-1 | few | - | TGCGCCAGCAGCCAAGGACGGCAAGAGACCCAGTACTTC | CASSQGRQETQYF
TRBJ1-2 | TRBV7-9 | - | TRBD1 | TGTGCCAGCAGCCGATCGACAGGGGACTATGGCTACACCTTC | CASSRSTGDYGYTF
TRBJ2-3 | TRBV5-6 | - | - | TGTGCCAGCAGCTTGGCCTCGGGGAATACGCAGTATTTT | CASSLASGNTQYF
TRBJ2-5 | TRBV2 | - | - | TGTGCCAGCAGTACTAGCTTCTCAGGGACCCAGTACTTC | CASSTSFSGTQYF
TRBJ1-2 | TRBV27 | - | TRBD1 | TGTGCCAGCAGTTTCACAGGGGGCGCCGATGGCTACACCTTC | CASSFTGGADGYTF
TRBJ2-7 | TRBV6-5 | - | - | TGTGCCAGCAGTTACTCCGCCGGAGAGCAGTACTTC | CASSYSAGEQYF
TRBJ1-5 | TRBV11-2 | - | - | TGTGCCAGCAGCTTGGCAGGGTATAGCAATCAGCCCCAGCATTTT | CASSLAGYSNQPQHF
TRBJ2-3 | TRBV2 | - | - | TGTGCCAGCAGTGAGGCCGCTCCCGATACGCAGTATTTT | CASSEAAPDTQYF
TRBJ1-2 | TRBV5-6 | - | - | TGTGCCAGCAGCCCGGAAAGGAACAGACAGGTGGACTATGGCTACACCTTC | CASSPERNRQVDYGYTF
TRBJ2-5 | TRBV27 | - | - | TGTGCCAGCAAAGATAGGGGACGAGGAGAGACCCAGTACTTC | CASKDRGRGETQYF
TRBJ1-2 | TRBV6-5 | - | - | TGTGCCAGCAGTTTAGTGGGGAATGGCTACACCTTC | CASSLVGNGYTF
TRBJ1-6 | TRBV10-2 | few | TRBD1 | TGCGCCAGCAGTAGCTCGACAGGGGGAGGTTCACCCCTCCACTTT | CASSSSTGGGSPLHF
TRBJ2-5 | TRBV29-1 | - | TRBD2 | TGCAGCGTTGCGTTGACTAGCGGGGTACAAGAGACCCAGTACTTC | CSVALTSGVQETQYF
TRBJ2-1 | TRBV7-2 | few | - | TGTGCCAGCAGCTTATTCTCGGGGTACAATGAGCAGTTCTTC | CASSLFSGYNEQFF